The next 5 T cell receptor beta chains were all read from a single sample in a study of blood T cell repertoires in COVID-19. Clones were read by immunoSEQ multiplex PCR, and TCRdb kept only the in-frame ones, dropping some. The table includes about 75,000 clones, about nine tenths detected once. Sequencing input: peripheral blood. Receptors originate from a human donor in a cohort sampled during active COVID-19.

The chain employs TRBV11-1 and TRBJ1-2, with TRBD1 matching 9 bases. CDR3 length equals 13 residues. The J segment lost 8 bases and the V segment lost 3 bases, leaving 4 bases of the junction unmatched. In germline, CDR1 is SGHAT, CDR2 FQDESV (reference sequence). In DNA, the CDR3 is TGTGCCAGCAGCTTCAGTACAGGGGGCGGCTACACCTTC. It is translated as CASSFSTGGGYTF.

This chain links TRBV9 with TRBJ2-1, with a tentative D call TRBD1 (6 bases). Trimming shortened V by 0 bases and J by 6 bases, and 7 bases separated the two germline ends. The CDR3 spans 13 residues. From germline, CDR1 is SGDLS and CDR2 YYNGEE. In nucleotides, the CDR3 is TGTGCCAGCAGCGTAGGGGACACCAATGAGCAGTTCTTC. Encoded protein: CASSVGDTNEQFF.

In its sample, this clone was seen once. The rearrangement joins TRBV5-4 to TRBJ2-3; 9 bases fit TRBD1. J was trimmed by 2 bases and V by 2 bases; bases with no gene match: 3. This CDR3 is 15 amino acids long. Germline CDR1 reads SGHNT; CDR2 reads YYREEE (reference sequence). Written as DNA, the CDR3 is TGTGCCAGCAGCTTCGGGACAGGGCCCACAGATACGCAGTATTTT. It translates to CASSFGTGPTDTQYF.

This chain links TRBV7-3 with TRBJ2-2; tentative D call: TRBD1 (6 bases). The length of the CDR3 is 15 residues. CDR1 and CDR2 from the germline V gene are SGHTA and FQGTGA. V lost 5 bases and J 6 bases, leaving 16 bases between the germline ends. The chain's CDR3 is CASSLQGVSAGELFF. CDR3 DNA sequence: TGTGCCAGCAGCCTACAGGGTGTTTCGGCCGGGGAGCTGTTTTTT.

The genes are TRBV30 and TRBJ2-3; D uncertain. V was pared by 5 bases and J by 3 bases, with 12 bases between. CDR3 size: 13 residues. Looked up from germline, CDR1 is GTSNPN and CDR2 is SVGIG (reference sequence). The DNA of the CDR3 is TGTGCCTGGGGGCGCCCCGGGACAGATACGCAGTATTTT. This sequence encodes CAWGRPGTDTQYF.